This T cell receptor (beta chain) was identified during a study of response to subunit inactivated influenza vaccine. This clonotype was found many times. Its specificity is unknown. From the RT-PCR reads, TCRdb called clonotypes with MiXCR, one entry per CDR3 protein. The sample includes about 700,000 distinct CDR3 sequences, over 11% seen only once; the top ten take around 6.5%. Deletions cut 1 base from V and 2 bases from J, with 5 bases between. The germline V gene has CDR1 LGHDT and CDR2 YNNKEL (reference sequence). This CDR3 region has 13 residues. General observations from the study: That few new T cells are recruited by each seasonal influenza vaccination was the authors' suggestion.

Sequences were derived from PBMCs from blood, sampled approximately 15 days before vaccination. V usage is TRBV3-1 and J usage is TRBJ1-1; D call uncertain. The clonotype originates from a man between 45 and 60 years old who received an inactivated influenza vaccine. The CDR3 nucleotides are TGTGCCAGCAGCCAAGGGTACAACACTGAAGCTTTCTTT. It encodes CASSQGYNTEAFF.